This paragraph covers one TCR beta chain sequence. These data originate in a study of cytomegalovirus exposure and HLA in healthy donors. Donors likely had unrecorded immune exposures despite being nominally healthy when sampled. Primers included in the PCR were 60 Vbeta and 13 Jbeta primers. The repertoire was sequenced with immunoSEQ multiplex PCR; TCRdb's copy has only in-frame clones and lacks some. This table holds fewer than 55,000 clones, about 71% found once. Germline V gene lookup returns CDR1 SEHNR and CDR2 FQNEAQ (reference sequence). The CDR3 covers 15 residues. The trim removed 4 bases at V and 0 bases at J, leaving 5 bases unmatched.

The specimen sequenced was PBMCs. The clonotype was recovered from a woman between 50 and 59 years old in good health and CMV-seropositive. This rearrangement joins TRBV7-9 to TRBJ1-1; TRBD1 matches at 7 bases. CDR3 residues: CASSWAGTVNTEAFF. The CDR3 region has the DNA TGTGCCAGCAGCTGGGCCGGGACAGTGAACACTGAAGCTTTCTTT. Together with reference TRBV7-9 and TRBJ1-1, the CDR3 gives the full variable domain: DTGVSQNPRHKITKRGQNVTFRCDPISEHNRLYWYRQTLGQGPEFLTYFQNEAQLEKSRLLSDRFSAERPKGSFSTLEIQRTEQGDSAMYLCASSWAGTVNTEAFFGQGTRLTVV.